This section outlines one T cell receptor beta chain sequence together with its context. Antigen specificity is unknown. Distinct nucleotide sequences in the sample also encode this CDR3. This entry belongs to a study of shared clonotypes between healthy human individuals. V lost 0 bases and J 6 bases, leaving 3 bases between the germline ends. This CDR3 comprises 11 residues. CDR1 DFQATT and CDR2 SNEGSKA come from the germline V gene (reference sequence). Overall study results and limits: Naive CD4 clonotypes overlapped across a handful of donors at approximately 5.3%.

Sorted-subset replicate PCRs used 200 ng of genomic DNA. This amount corresponded to about 30,000 T cell genomes. Sequencing used immunoSEQ multiplex PCR; TCRdb keeps in-frame clones, though not all of them. The sample lists about 2.3 million clones; 85% to 95% were seen once. The material sequenced was naive CD4+ T cells from PBMCs. Described subset: CD45RA+ positively selected. The rearrangement joins TRBV20-1 to TRBJ2-1; D unresolved. The receptor was derived from a man aged 18 to 29 in good health. Some clones in this sample may be carry-over from other donors' samples. CDR3 residues: CSARDRNEQFF. The CDR3, as DNA: TGCAGTGCTAGAGACCGCAATGAGCAGTTCTTC.